This T cell receptor beta chain was recorded in a study of post-analysis software for immune sequencing data. This clonotype was seen a few times. Unique-molecular-identifier-tagged TCR beta cDNA libraries were used. TCRdb recomputed calls from the PCR reads with MiXCR, one row per CDR3 protein. This sample has hundreds of thousands of distinct CDR3 sequences, with approximately 38% found just once. This TCR was sampled from a girl aged 2 to 10 with multiple sclerosis. Specimen: blood.

CDR3 coding DNA: TGTGCCAGCAGCGTAGATGGGACTAGCGGGGGGGCGAGGCAGTTCTTC. This codes for CASSVDGTSGGARQFF. The chain has TRBV9 and TRBJ2-1; TRBD2 agrees at 16 bases. CDR1 and CDR2 from the germline V gene are SGDLS and YYNGEE. V lost 0 bases to trimming and J lost 12 bases; unmatched junction nucleotides: 6. The CDR3 contains 16 residues.